What follows describes a single T cell receptor beta chain. Its antigen is not identified. This sample was taken from a study of T cells in narcolepsy. The study's findings and limits: Same-patient CSF and blood CD4+ T cell clonotypes included HCRT-specific and TRIB2-specific autoreactive ones. No autoreactive T cell clone sequences appeared in some memory CD4+ repertoires.

Generated by immunoSEQ multiplex PCR, the TCRdb table keeps only in-frame clones and is missing some. Of under 35,000 clones detected, over 80% appear once; the ten largest clones hold about 0.66%. Sequenced: memory (CD45RA-) CD4+ T cells from blood. The origin of this receptor is a human donor in good health.

The CDR3 sequence is CASSIEGQGSKLAKNIQYF. The CDR3 region has the DNA TGTGCCAGTAGTATAGAGGGACAGGGGTCGAAATTAGCCAAAAACATTCAGTACTTC. The chain couples TRBV19 to TRBJ2-4; TRBD1 agrees at 10 bases. Per the germline V gene, CDR1 is LNHDA and CDR2 is SQIVND (reference sequence). J was trimmed by 0 bases and V by 0 bases; bases with no gene match: 8. CDR3 size: 19 residues.